The clone carrying this TCR beta chain has ten or more counts. Amplification yielded TCR beta CDR3 regions, with RNA transcripts as the source. Using the HTBI primer set, a first-round RT-PCR was run on the TCR CDR3. TCRdb ran MiXCR on the multiplex PCR reads and lists one entry per CDR3 protein. This sample has some 300,000 distinct CDR3 sequences; roughly 17% occur once, and the top ten carry around 35%. This specimen comes from a study of T cells in Graves' hyperthyroidism and ophthalmopathy. Graves' hyperthyroidism qualified as stable when ophthalmopathy did not progress within 18 months. The V end lost 0 bases, the J end lost 5 bases, and 7 bases lay between the germline ends. The CDR3 spans 13 residues. Germline V gene data show CDR1 as SGHNT and CDR2 as YENEEA.

The receptor was isolated from a man aged 25 to 40 with Graves' hyperthyroidism. Sequenced material: blood. The chain combines TRBV11-3 with TRBJ1-1, with a tentative D call TRBD1 (5 bases). The CDR3 here is CASSLDGGTEAFF. In nucleotides, the CDR3 is TGTGCCAGCAGCTTAGACGGGGGAACTGAAGCTTTCTTT.